This T cell receptor beta chain was captured in a study of T cells in Graves' hyperthyroidism and ophthalmopathy. Broader study findings: The majority of expanded thyroid clonotypes above 0.001 also appeared in blood.

Researchers amplified the TCR beta CDR3 regions from RNA transcripts. The TCR CDR3 first-round RT-PCR relied on the HTBI primer set. TCRdb processed the multiplex PCR reads anew with MiXCR; each CDR3 protein has one entry. The data hold hundreds of thousands of distinct CDR3 sequences, with about 14% observed a single time. This clonotype has a count of ten or more. Antigen unknown. The CDR3 loop spans 15 amino acids. V dropped 6 bases and J dropped 2; count of bases not matched to a gene: 4. The V gene's germline CDR1 is SNHLY and CDR2 FYNNEI. The clonotype originates from a woman aged 45-65 years with Graves' ophthalmopathy. The specimen sequenced was blood. V is TRBV2 and J is TRBJ2-7; 13 bases fit TRBD2. The CDR3 DNA reads TGTGCCAGCAGGGGACTAGCGGGACGCCCCTACGAGCAGTACTTC. It specifies CASRGLAGRPYEQYF. Using reference TRBV2 and TRBJ2-7 for the parts outside the CDR3, the full variable domain is EPEVTQTPSHQVTQMGQEVILRCVPISNHLYFYWYRQILGQKVEFLVSFYNNEISEKSEIFDDQFSVERPDGSNFTLKIRSTKLEDSAMYFCASRGLAGRPYEQYFGPGTRLTVT.